A single TCR beta chain is shown here with its context. Its specificity is unknown. The sample belongs to a study of cytomegalovirus exposure and HLA in healthy donors. Looking at the study overall: Later, an analysis reported that the 130 or so validation repertoires had used the same platform as the approximately 720 first-cohort repertoires.

V was pared by 3 bases and J by 3 bases, with 8 bases of the junction left unmatched. The V gene's germline CDR1 is SGHNT and CDR2 YYREEE (reference sequence). This CDR3 is 15 amino acids long. Sequencing was performed with immunoSEQ multiplex PCR; in TCRdb, only in-frame clones are kept and a portion is missing. The sample holds some 150,000 clones; roughly 88% are singletons and the top ten take 7.5% to 10%. Study-level results: Subsequent analysis of the approximately 110 validation repertoires found a tendency for first-cohort TCR clusters to co-occur.

This clonotype originated in a woman under 30 in good health and CMV-seropositive. The sample taken for sequencing was PBMCs. The genes are TRBV5-4 and TRBJ2-7, with TRBD2 matching 8 bases. The CDR3 reads CASSYPGLGSYEQYF. CDR3 DNA: TGTGCCAGCAGCTACCCGGGACTAGGGAGCTACGAGCAGTACTTC.